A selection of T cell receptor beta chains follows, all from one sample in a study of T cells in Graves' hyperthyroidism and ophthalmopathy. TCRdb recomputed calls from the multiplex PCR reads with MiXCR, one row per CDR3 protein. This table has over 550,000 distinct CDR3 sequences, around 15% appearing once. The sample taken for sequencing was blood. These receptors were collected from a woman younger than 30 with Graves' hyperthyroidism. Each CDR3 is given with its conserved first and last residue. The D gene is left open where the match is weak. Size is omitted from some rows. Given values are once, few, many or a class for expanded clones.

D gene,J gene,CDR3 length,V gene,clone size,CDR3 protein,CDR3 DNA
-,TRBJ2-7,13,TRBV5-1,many,CASSLETYYEQYF,TGCGCCAGCAGCTTGGAAACATACTACGAGCAGTACTTC
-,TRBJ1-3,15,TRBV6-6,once,CASSYSPGRGNTIYF,TGTGCCAGCAGTTACTCCCCAGGGCGGGGAAACACCATATATTTT
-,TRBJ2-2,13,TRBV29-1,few,CSVDRDGTGELFF,TGCAGCGTTGACCGGGACGGCACCGGGGAGCTGTTTTTT
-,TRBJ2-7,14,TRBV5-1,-,CASSLEVGTHEQYF,TGCGCCAGCAGCTTGGAAGTAGGAACCCACGAGCAGTACTTC
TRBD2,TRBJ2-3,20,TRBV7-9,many,CASSAQTIAGGHASTDTQYF,TGTGCCAGCAGCGCTCAAACTATAGCGGGAGGACACGCCAGCACAGATACGCAGTATTTT
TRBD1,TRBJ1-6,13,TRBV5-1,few,CASSWDRDSPLHF,TGCGCCAGCAGCTGGGACAGGGATTCACCCCTCCACTTT
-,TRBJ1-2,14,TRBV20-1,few,CSARDRSALYGYTF,TGCAGTGCTAGAGATCGTTCTGCCCTCTATGGCTACACCTTC
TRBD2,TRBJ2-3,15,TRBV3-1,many,CASSPSGGPADTQYF,TGTGCCAGCAGCCCTAGCGGGGGCCCCGCCGATACGCAGTATTTT
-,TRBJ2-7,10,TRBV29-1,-,CSAGEHEQYF,TGCAGCGCCGGGGAACACGAGCAGTACTTC
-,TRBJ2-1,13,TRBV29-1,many,CSVRTTSYNEQFF,TGCAGCGTCCGGACTACCTCCTACAATGAGCAGTTCTTC
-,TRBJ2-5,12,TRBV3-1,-,CASSSTSETQYF,TGTGCCAGCAGCTCAACGTCCGAGACCCAGTACTTC
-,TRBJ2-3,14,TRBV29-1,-,CSALEGGPTDTQYF,TGCAGCGCCCTCGAGGGGGGACCCACAGATACGCAGTATTTT
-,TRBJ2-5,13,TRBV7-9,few,CASIPPAGETQYF,TGTGCCAGCATCCCCCCAGCCGGCGAGACCCAGTACTTC
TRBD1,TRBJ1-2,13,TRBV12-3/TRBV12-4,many,CASRYRGNYGYTF,TGTGCCAGCCGGTACAGGGGTAACTATGGCTACACCTTC
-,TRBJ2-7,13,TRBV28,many,CASSLPWGGKQYF,TGTGCCAGCAGTTTACCTTGGGGGGGCAAGCAGTACTTC
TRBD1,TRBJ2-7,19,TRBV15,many,CATSRLLGQGLSWPYEQYF,TGTGCCACCAGCAGGTTGCTCGGACAGGGCCTATCATGGCCCTACGAGCAGTACTTC
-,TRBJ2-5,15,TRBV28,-,CASSKIHRQKETQYF,TGTGCCAGCAGTAAAATACATAGGCAGAAAGAGACCCAGTACTTC
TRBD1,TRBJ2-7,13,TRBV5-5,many,CASSLTGDYEQYF,TGTGCCAGCAGCTTGACAGGGGACTACGAGCAGTACTTC
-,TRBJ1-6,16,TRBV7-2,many,CASSPHGSTYNSPLHF,TGTGCCAGCAGCCCCCACGGCAGCACTTATAATTCACCCCTCCACTTT
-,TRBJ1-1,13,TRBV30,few,CAWRGWGSSEAFF,TGTGCCTGGAGAGGTTGGGGTTCCTCTGAAGCTTTCTTT
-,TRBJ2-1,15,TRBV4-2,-,CASSQELDFYNEQFF,TGTGCCAGCAGCCAAGAGCTAGACTTCTACAATGAGCAGTTCTTC
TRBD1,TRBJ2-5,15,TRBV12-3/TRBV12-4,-,CASSLRGGFQETQYF,TGTGCCAGCAGTTTACGAGGGGGCTTCCAAGAGACCCAGTACTTC
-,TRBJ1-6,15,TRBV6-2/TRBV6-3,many,CASSYGGADNSPLHF,TGTGCCAGCAGTTACGGGGGCGCCGATAATTCACCCCTCCACTTT
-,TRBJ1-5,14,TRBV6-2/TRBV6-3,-,CASSSPDSNQPQHF,TGTGCCAGCAGTTCCCCAGATAGCAATCAGCCCCAGCATTTT
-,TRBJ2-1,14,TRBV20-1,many,CSARGQKEENEQFF,TGCAGTGCTAGGGGGCAGAAGGAAGAAAATGAGCAGTTCTTC
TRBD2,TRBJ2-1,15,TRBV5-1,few,CASSGGLAGDNEQFF,TGCGCCAGCAGCGGGGGACTAGCGGGGGACAATGAGCAGTTCTTC
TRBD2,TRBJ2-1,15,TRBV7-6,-,CASSLAGGVDVEQFF,TGTGCCAGCAGCTTAGCGGGGGGGGTAGATGTTGAGCAGTTCTTC
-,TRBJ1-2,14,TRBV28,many,CASSPSAAAYGYTF,TGTGCCAGCAGTCCCTCGGCTGCCGCCTATGGCTACACCTTC
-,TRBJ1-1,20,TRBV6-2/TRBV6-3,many,CASSYPSQRADWRMNTEAFF,TGTGCCAGCAGTTACCCCTCGCAAAGGGCAGATTGGCGGATGAACACTGAAGCTTTCTTT
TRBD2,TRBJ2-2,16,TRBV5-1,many,CASSLTSGSVAGELFF,TGCGCCAGCAGCTTGACTAGCGGGAGTGTAGCCGGGGAGCTGTTTTTT
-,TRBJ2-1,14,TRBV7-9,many,CASSLLGYSDEQFF,TGTGCCAGCAGCTTATTAGGGTATTCCGATGAGCAGTTCTTC
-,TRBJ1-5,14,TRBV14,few,CASSQAGGNQPQHF,TGTGCCAGCAGCCAAGCAGGCGGCAATCAGCCCCAGCATTTT
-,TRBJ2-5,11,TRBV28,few,CAIAGGETQYF,TGTGCCATAGCTGGGGGGGAGACCCAGTACTTC
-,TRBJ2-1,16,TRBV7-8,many,CASSLARLASYNEQFF,TGTGCCAGCAGCTTAGCTCGGCTAGCGTCCTACAATGAGCAGTTCTTC
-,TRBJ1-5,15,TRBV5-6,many,CASSKQQGGNQPQHF,TGTGCCAGCAGCAAACAGCAAGGGGGCAATCAGCCCCAGCATTTT
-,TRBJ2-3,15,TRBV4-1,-,CASSQVGLGTDTQCF,-
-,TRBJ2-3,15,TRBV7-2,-,CASSQEGAVTDTQYF,TGCGCCAGCAGCCAAGAAGGAGCGGTCACAGATACGCAGTATTTT
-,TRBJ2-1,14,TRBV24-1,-,CATSDLSDYNEQFF,TGTGCCACCAGTGATTTGTCAGACTACAATGAGCAGTTCTTC
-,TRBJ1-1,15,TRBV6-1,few,CASSPFGPWSTEAFF,TGTGCCAGCAGTCCGTTCGGTCCCTGGTCCACTGAAGCTTTCTTT
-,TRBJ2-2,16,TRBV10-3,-,CAISPPQGVNTGELFF,TGTGCCATCAGCCCCCCACAGGGTGTGAACACCGGGGAGCTGTTTTTT
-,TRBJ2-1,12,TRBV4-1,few,CASSQDLGRQFF,TGCGCCAGCAGCCAAGATCTGGGACGGCAGTTCTTC
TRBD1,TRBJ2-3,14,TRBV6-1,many,CASTSRDRVDTQYF,TGTGCCAGCACCTCTAGGGACAGGGTTGATACGCAGTATTTT
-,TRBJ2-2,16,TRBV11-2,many,CASSFAIAWFTGELFF,TGTGCCAGCAGCTTCGCTATCGCCTGGTTCACCGGGGAGCTGTTTTTT
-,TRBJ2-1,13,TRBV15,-,CATSRGTTDEQFF,TGTGCCACCAGCAGAGGCACTACGGATGAGCAGTTCTTC
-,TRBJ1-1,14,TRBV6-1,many,CASTRQPSQTEAFF,TGTGCCAGCACCAGACAGCCGAGTCAGACTGAAGCTTTCTTT
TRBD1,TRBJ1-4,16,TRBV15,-,CATSGDGDRLNEKLFF,TGTGCCACCAGCGGAGATGGGGACAGGCTGAATGAAAAACTGTTTTTT
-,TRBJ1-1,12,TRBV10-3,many,CAIRGGGTEAFF,TGTGCCATCAGGGGAGGGGGTACTGAAGCTTTCTTT
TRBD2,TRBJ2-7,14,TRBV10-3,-,CAISAAGGNYEQYF,TGTGCCATCAGTGCGGCGGGAGGAAACTACGAGCAGTACTTC
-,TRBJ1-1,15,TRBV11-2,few,CASSPPGVLNTEAFF,TGTGCCAGCAGCCCCCCGGGGGTTCTGAACACTGAAGCTTTCTTT
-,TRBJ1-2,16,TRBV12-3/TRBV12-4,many,CASSHQTGQTNYGYTF,TGTGCCAGCAGCCATCAAACAGGGCAGACTAACTATGGCTACACCTTC
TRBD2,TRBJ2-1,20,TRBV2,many,CASSDTGTSGRSTSYNEQFF,TGTGCCAGCAGTGACACCGGGACTAGCGGACGAAGCACCTCCTACAATGAGCAGTTCTTC
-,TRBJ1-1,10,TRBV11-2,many,CASSGRQAFF,TGTGCCAGCAGCGGGCGACAGGCTTTCTTT
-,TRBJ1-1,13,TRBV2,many,CASRLSRDTEAFF,TGTGCCAGCAGGTTGAGTCGGGACACTGAAGCTTTCTTT
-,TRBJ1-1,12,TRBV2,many,CASSGRTVEAFF,TGTGCCAGCAGTGGACGAACGGTTGAAGCTTTCTTT
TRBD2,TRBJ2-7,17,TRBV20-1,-,CSARVGSLAGVTYEQYF,TGCAGTGCTAGAGTTGGGTCCCTAGCGGGGGTAACCTACGAGCAGTACTTC
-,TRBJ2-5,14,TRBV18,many,CASSPRQIQETQYF,TGTGCCAGCTCACCAAGGCAGATACAAGAGACCCAGTACTTC
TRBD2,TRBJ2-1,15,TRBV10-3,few,CAISDVAGVGSEQFF,TGTGCCATCAGTGACGTGGCGGGAGTCGGTAGTGAGCAGTTCTTC
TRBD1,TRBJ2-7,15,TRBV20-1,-,CNARDDAGGFYEQYF,TGCAATGCTAGAGACGATGCAGGGGGCTTTTACGAGCAGTACTTC
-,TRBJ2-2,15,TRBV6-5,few,CASSYQRMNTGELFF,TGTGCCAGCAGTTACCAGCGGATGAACACCGGGGAGCTGTTTTTT